A single sample is the source of the 5 T cell receptor beta chains below, sequenced in a study of blood T cell repertoires in COVID-19. TCRdb keeps only in-frame clones here, not all; method: immunoSEQ multiplex PCR. This table holds about 300,000 clones, about 83% found once. Sequencing was carried out using peripheral blood. Every receptor here comes from a woman aged 45-60 years with acute or convalescent COVID-19.

The chain uses TRBV18 and TRBJ2-3; unclear D gene. The CDR3 length is 15 residues. V lost 0 bases, J lost 5 bases, and 12 bases lay in between. Germline V CDR1 and CDR2: KGHSH, LQKENI. This CDR3 reads CASSPPSQDKDTQYF. The CDR3 region has the DNA TGTGCCAGCTCACCACCGTCTCAGGATAAAGATACGCAGTATTTT.

V is TRBV4-2 and J is TRBJ1-2; possibly TRBD1 for D (5 bases). There are 15 residues in the CDR3. Germline CDR1 reads LGHNA; CDR2 reads YNFKEQ. V dropped 3 bases and J dropped 8 bases, with 19 bases sitting between them. In nucleotides, the CDR3 is TGTGCCAGCAGCCAGTCGACCGATCAGGGAGGCGGCTACACCTTC. Amino acids: CASSQSTDQGGGYTF.

This chain connects TRBV7-2 to TRBJ2-2; 7 nucleotides line up with TRBD1. There are 15 residues in the CDR3. V lost 5 bases to trimming and J lost 4 bases; unmatched junction nucleotides: 7. Per the germline V gene, CDR1 is SGHTA and CDR2 is FQGNSA. The DNA of the CDR3 is TGTGCCAGCAGCGACGACAGGGTCGCCACCGGGGAGCTGTTTTTT. It encodes CASSDDRVATGELFF. Looking up the rest from reference TRBV7-2 and TRBJ2-2 gives the full variable domain: GAGVSQSPSNKVTEKGKDVELRCDPISGHTALYWYRQSLGQGLEFLIYFQGNSAPDKSGLPSDRFSAERTGGSVSTLTIQRTQQEDSAVYLCASSDDRVATGELFFGEGSRLTVL.

This clone was counted between two and nine times. J is TRBJ1-5 and V is TRBV7-9; 8 bases agree with TRBD1. Trimming removed 3 bases from V and 7 bases from J; junction bases left unmatched: 8. The CDR3 spans 15 residues. Germline-derived CDR1 and CDR2 are SEHNR and FQNEAQ (reference sequence). The chain's CDR3 is CASSFDRGREQPQHF. Written as DNA, the CDR3 is TGTGCCAGCAGCTTCGACAGGGGTAGAGAACAGCCCCAGCATTTT. The entire variable domain, with the rest obtained from reference TRBV7-9 and TRBJ1-5, is as follows: DTGVSQNPRHKITKRGQNVTFRCDPISEHNRLYWYRQTLGQGPEFLTYFQNEAQLEKSRLLSDRFSAERPKGSFSTLEIQRTEQGDSAMYLCASSFDRGREQPQHFGDGTRLSIL.

There are a few counts of this clone. The V gene is TRBV12-5, the J gene TRBJ2-3, with TRBD2 matching 15 bases. After removal of 6 bases from V and 3 bases from J, the junction contained 10 bases not matched to a gene. Germline-derived CDR1 and CDR2 are LGHNT and FRNRAP. This CDR3 has 18 residues. The CDR3: CASGYSGTSGGRTDTQYF. The CDR3 nucleotides are TGTGCTAGTGGCTATTCTGGGACTAGCGGGGGGAGGACAGATACGCAGTATTTT.